This TCR beta chain appears in the sequencing data of a study of technical replicates of blood from a handful of donors. Generated by immunoSEQ multiplex PCR, the TCRdb table keeps only in-frame clones and is missing some. This table has about 15,000 clones, 70% to 85% appearing once. CDR1 MNHNS and CDR2 SASEGT come from the germline V gene. This CDR3 is built from 14 residues. The V and J ends lost 6 bases and 1 base respectively, with 12 bases between them. The rearrangement joins TRBV6-1 to TRBJ1-1, with D possibly TRBD1 on 5 matching bases. Sequenced sample: PBMCs. This TCR derives from a human donor in good health. Some clones in this sample may be carry-over from other donors' samples. CDR3 bases: TGTGCCAGCAGATCGACAGCGTCGAACACTGAAGCTTTCTTT. Its protein product is CASRSTASNTEAFF.